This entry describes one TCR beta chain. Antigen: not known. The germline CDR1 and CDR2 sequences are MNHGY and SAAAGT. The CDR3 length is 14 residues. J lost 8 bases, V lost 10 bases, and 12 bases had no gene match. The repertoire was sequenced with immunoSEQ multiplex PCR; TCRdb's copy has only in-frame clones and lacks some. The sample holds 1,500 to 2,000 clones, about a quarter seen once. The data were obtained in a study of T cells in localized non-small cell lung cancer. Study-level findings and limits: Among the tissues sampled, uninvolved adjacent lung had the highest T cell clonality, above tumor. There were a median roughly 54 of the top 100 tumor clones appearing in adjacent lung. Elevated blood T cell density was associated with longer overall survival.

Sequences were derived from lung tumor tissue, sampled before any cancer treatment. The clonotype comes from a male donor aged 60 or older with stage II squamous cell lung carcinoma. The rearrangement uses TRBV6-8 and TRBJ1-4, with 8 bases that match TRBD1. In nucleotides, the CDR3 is TGTGCCATCAGATCGGACAGGGAGGGAGAAAAACTGTTTTTT. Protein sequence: CAIRSDREGEKLFF.